Listed below are T cell receptor beta chains from one sample, sequenced in a study of cytomegalovirus exposure and HLA in healthy donors. TCRdb keeps only in-frame clones here, not all; method: immunoSEQ multiplex PCR. The sample has 130,000 to 150,000 clones, 60% to 85% seen once. The sample comprised PBMCs. These receptors were collected from a middle-aged man in good health and CMV-seropositive. The CDR3 runs from the conserved cysteine through the conserved F or W. Fields, in order: CDR3 protein, CDR3 DNA, V gene, clone size, J gene, D gene. A D gene is named only where the DNA matches it firmly. Some rows mark clone size as missing; the rest say once, few, many or name a class of expanded clone.

CDR3aa: CASSVDLDGREAFF
CDR3nt: TGTGCCAGCAGTGTGGACCTAGACGGGAGAGAAGCTTTCTTT
v_gene: TRBV2
abundance: NA
j_gene: TRBJ1-1
d_gene: NA

CDR3aa: CASSPSTGGNQPQHF
CDR3nt: TGTGCCAGCAGCCCTTCGACAGGGGGAAATCAGCCCCAGCATTTT
v_gene: TRBV7-9
abundance: NA
j_gene: TRBJ1-5
d_gene: TRBD1

CDR3aa: CASRGGQVGNQPQHF
CDR3nt: TGTGCCAGCAGGGGGGGACAGGTTGGAAATCAGCCCCAGCATTTT
v_gene: TRBV6-1
abundance: NA
j_gene: TRBJ1-5
d_gene: TRBD1

CDR3aa: CASSPPSPGTGMSTEAFF
CDR3nt: TGTGCCAGCAGCCCCCCTAGTCCCGGGACAGGGATGAGCACTGAAGCTTTCTTT
v_gene: TRBV7-9
abundance: few
j_gene: TRBJ1-1
d_gene: TRBD1

CDR3aa: CASSQELRGLLYNEQFF
CDR3nt: TGCGCCAGCAGCCAAGAACTTAGGGGGCTCCTCTACAATGAGCAGTTCTTC
v_gene: TRBV4-3
abundance: NA
j_gene: TRBJ2-1
d_gene: TRBD1

CDR3aa: CASRPGTSGTAGEQFF
CDR3nt: TGTGCCAGCAGACCCGGGACTAGCGGGACCGCAGGGGAGCAGTTCTTC
v_gene: TRBV5-4
abundance: few
j_gene: TRBJ2-1
d_gene: TRBD2

CDR3aa: CASSLGTVKETQYF
CDR3nt: TGCGCCAGCAGCTTAGGGACAGTAAAAGAGACCCAGTACTTC
v_gene: TRBV5-1
abundance: NA
j_gene: TRBJ2-5
d_gene: TRBD1

CDR3aa: CASQQQGNQPQHF
CDR3nt: TGTGCCAGCCAGCAGCAGGGCAATCAGCCCCAGCATTTT
v_gene: TRBV28
abundance: NA
j_gene: TRBJ1-5
d_gene: NA

CDR3aa: CASSERAGGSLDIQYF
CDR3nt: TGTGCCAGCAGTGAACGGGCAGGGGGCAGTTTGGACATTCAGTACTTC
v_gene: TRBV25-1
abundance: NA
j_gene: TRBJ2-4
d_gene: TRBD1

CDR3aa: CASERENTGELFF
CDR3nt: TGTGCCAGCGAGAGGGAGAACACCGGGGAGCTGTTTTTT
v_gene: TRBV7-9
abundance: NA
j_gene: TRBJ2-2
d_gene: NA

CDR3aa: CASLTSEGRETQYF
CDR3nt: TGTGCCAGCCTCACAAGTGAGGGAAGAGAGACCCAGTACTTC
v_gene: TRBV11-2
abundance: NA
j_gene: TRBJ2-5
d_gene: NA

CDR3aa: CASKSMGKMNTEAFF
CDR3nt: TGTGCCAGCAAAAGCATGGGCAAGATGAACACTGAAGCTTTCTTT
v_gene: TRBV2
abundance: NA
j_gene: TRBJ1-1
d_gene: NA

CDR3aa: CASSPGGGKPYEQYF
CDR3nt: TGTGCCAGTAGCCCTGGGGGGGGTAAGCCCTACGAGCAGTACTTC
v_gene: TRBV19
abundance: NA
j_gene: TRBJ2-7
d_gene: TRBD2

CDR3aa: CASSLDGRRTDTQYF
CDR3nt: TGCGCCAGCAGCTTGGACGGGAGGAGAACAGATACGCAGTATTTT
v_gene: TRBV5-1
abundance: NA
j_gene: TRBJ2-3
d_gene: TRBD2

CDR3aa: CASSVSSGRYDEQFF
CDR3nt: TGTGCCAGCAGCGTCTCTAGCGGGAGGTACGATGAGCAGTTCTTC
v_gene: TRBV5-6
abundance: NA
j_gene: TRBJ2-1
d_gene: TRBD2

CDR3aa: CSVEVRGGSSYEQYF
CDR3nt: TGCAGCGTTGAAGTAAGGGGCGGAAGCTCCTACGAGCAGTACTTC
v_gene: TRBV29-1
abundance: NA
j_gene: TRBJ2-7
d_gene: NA

CDR3aa: CASSLQTGYEQYF
CDR3nt: TGTGCCAGCAGTTTACAAACAGGCTACGAGCAGTACTTC
v_gene: TRBV27
abundance: NA
j_gene: TRBJ2-7
d_gene: NA

CDR3aa: CASSFGGPLHF
CDR3nt: TGTGCCAGCAGTTTCGGGGGACCCCTCCACTTT
v_gene: TRBV27
abundance: NA
j_gene: TRBJ1-6
d_gene: NA

CDR3aa: CAWSWYWDRGTNEKLFF
CDR3nt: TGTGCCTGGAGTTGGTACTGGGACAGGGGGACTAATGAAAAACTGTTTTTT
v_gene: TRBV30
abundance: NA
j_gene: TRBJ1-4
d_gene: TRBD1

CDR3aa: CASSQSVSSYEQYF
CDR3nt: TGCGCCAGCAGCCAATCTGTCAGCTCCTACGAGCAGTACTTC
v_gene: TRBV4-3
abundance: NA
j_gene: TRBJ2-7
d_gene: NA

CDR3aa: CAWTGGGSEAFF
CDR3nt: TGTGCCTGGACCGGTGGGGGCTCTGAAGCTTTCTTT
v_gene: TRBV30
abundance: NA
j_gene: TRBJ1-1
d_gene: NA

CDR3aa: CASSEQGGSNQPQHF
CDR3nt: TGTGCCAGCAGCGAACAGGGGGGAAGCAATCAGCCCCAGCATTTT
v_gene: TRBV5-8
abundance: once
j_gene: TRBJ1-5
d_gene: TRBD1

CDR3aa: CAWSGAVPQPYEQYF
CDR3nt: TGTGCCTGGAGTGGCGCGGTCCCGCAACCCTACGAGCAGTACTTC
v_gene: TRBV30
abundance: NA
j_gene: TRBJ2-7
d_gene: NA

CDR3aa: CASTPAPGGEQYF
CDR3nt: TGCGCCAGCACACCCGCCCCGGGGGGCGAGCAGTACTTC
v_gene: TRBV4-3
abundance: NA
j_gene: TRBJ2-7
d_gene: TRBD2

CDR3aa: CASSVQGSQETQYF
CDR3nt: TGTGCCAGCAGCGTACAGGGCTCTCAAGAGACCCAGTACTTC
v_gene: TRBV7-9
abundance: NA
j_gene: TRBJ2-5
d_gene: NA

CDR3aa: CASSMWQGNEQFF
CDR3nt: TGTGCCAGTAGTATGTGGCAGGGGAATGAGCAGTTCTTC
v_gene: TRBV19
abundance: NA
j_gene: TRBJ2-1
d_gene: NA

CDR3aa: CASSVQGAGETQYF
CDR3nt: TGTGCCAGCAGTGTACAGGGGGCAGGGGAGACCCAGTACTTC
v_gene: TRBV6-5
abundance: NA
j_gene: TRBJ2-5
d_gene: TRBD1

CDR3aa: CASSIERRSTEAFF
CDR3nt: TGTGCCAGTAGTATAGAACGCCGGAGCACTGAAGCTTTCTTT
v_gene: TRBV19
abundance: NA
j_gene: TRBJ1-1
d_gene: NA